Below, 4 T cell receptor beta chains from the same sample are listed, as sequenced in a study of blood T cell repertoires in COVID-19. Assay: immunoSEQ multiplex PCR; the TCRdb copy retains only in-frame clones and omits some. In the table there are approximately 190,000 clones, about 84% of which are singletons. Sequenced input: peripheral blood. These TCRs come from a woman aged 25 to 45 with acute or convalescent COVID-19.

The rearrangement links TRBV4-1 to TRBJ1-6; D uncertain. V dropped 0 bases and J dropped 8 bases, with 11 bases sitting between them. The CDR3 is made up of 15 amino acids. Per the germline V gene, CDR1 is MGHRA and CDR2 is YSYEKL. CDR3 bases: TGCGCCAGCAGCCAAGATGAGGGTTGGGATTCACCCCTCCACTTT. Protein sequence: CASSQDEGWDSPLHF.

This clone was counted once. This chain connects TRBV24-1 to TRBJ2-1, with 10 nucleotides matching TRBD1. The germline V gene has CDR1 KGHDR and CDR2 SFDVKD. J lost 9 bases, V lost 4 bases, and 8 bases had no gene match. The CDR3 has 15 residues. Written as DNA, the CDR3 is TGTGCCACCAGTGAGGGGACAGGGGTCAGCAGTGAGCAGTTCTTC. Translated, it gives CATSEGTGVSSEQFF.

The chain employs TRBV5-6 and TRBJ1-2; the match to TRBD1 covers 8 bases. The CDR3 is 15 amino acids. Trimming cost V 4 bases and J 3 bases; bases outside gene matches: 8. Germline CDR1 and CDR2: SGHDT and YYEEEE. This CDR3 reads CASSPTGVPDYGYTF. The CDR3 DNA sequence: TGTGCCAGCAGCCCGACAGGGGTTCCCGACTATGGCTACACCTTC.

The CDR3 here is CASRPNRVPGELFF. CDR3 coding DNA: TGTGCCAGCAGACCAAACAGGGTCCCCGGGGAGCTGTTTTTT. The genes are TRBV6-5 and TRBJ2-2; tentative D call: TRBD1 (6 bases). V lost 6 bases, J lost 6 bases, and 14 bases lay in between. The CDR3 contains 14 residues. The germline V gene encodes CDR1 MNHEY and CDR2 SVGAGI.